The sequence of this TCR beta chain was determined in a study of STAT3 mutations in large granular lymphocyte leukemia. Study conclusions and caveats: Sampling intervals varied between patients and samples. Every T-cell large granular lymphocyte leukemia patient had at least one immunodominant TCR beta clonotype.

Sequenced by immunoSEQ multiplex PCR; TCRdb stores in-frame clones only, minus some. There are about 15,000 clones in the sample; over 90% occur only once, and 8.5% to 10% lies in the top ten. Concerning this clone: Its specificity is not known.

This CDR3 comprises 13 residues. Germline assignment: CDR1 GTSNPN and CDR2 SVGIG (reference sequence). V dropped 0 bases and J dropped 1 base, with 6 bases sitting between them. J is TRBJ1-1 and V is TRBV30; no firm D call. Material: peripheral blood mononuclear cells. The origin of this receptor is a woman aged 45-60 years with T-cell large granular lymphocyte leukemia. Some clones in this sample may be carry-over from other donors' samples. CDR3 coding DNA: TGTGCCTGGAGTGTTTCGGAGAACACTGAAGCTTTCTTT. Protein product: CAWSVSENTEAFF.